The clone carrying this TCR beta chain was seen a handful of times. The data are from a study of beta chain features in type 1 diabetes. Overall study context: Patient and healthy donor groups were alike in age, gender and cell yields. Summed over all samples, the examined sorted cells came to about 110 million.

The investigators reverse transcribed all of the isolated RNA, so they sequenced expressed TCRB transcripts. Profiling relied on immunoSEQ multiplex PCR, and the TCRdb table lists in-frame clones only, not all of them. The repertoire holds under 800,000 clones, roughly a sixth seen once, with around 0.095% in the top ten. The CDR3 runs to 15 residues. Trimming cost V 0 bases and J 2 bases; bases outside gene matches: 2. CDR1 SGHNT and CDR2 YYREEE come from the germline V gene (reference sequence). Every donor had blood drawn once into heparin, around 120 mL on average. CD45RO/CCR7/CD25/CD127/CD95/CD27 staining was used to isolate CD4+ naive, central memory, regulatory and stem cell-like memory cells by sorting.

This receptor was taken from a man between 18 and 35 years old in good health. The sample taken for sequencing was naive CD4+ T cells from blood. This chain connects TRBV5-4 to TRBJ2-7; 10 bases agree with TRBD2. As DNA, the CDR3 is TGTGCCAGCAGCTTGGGTACTAGCGGGACCTACGAGCAGTACTTC. It is translated as CASSLGTSGTYEQYF.